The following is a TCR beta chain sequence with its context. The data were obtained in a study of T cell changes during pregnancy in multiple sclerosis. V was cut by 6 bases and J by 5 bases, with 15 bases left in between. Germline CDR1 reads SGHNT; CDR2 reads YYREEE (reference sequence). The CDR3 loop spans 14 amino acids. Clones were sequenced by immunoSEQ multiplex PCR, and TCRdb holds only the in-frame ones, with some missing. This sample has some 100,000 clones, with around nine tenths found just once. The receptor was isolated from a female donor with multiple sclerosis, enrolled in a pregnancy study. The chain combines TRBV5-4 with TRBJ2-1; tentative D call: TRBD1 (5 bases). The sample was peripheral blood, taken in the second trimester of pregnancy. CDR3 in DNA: TGTGCCAGCACCCAGGGAAATAGGGACAATGAGCAGTTCTTC. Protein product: CASTQGNRDNEQFF. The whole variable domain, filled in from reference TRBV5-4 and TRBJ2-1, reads ETGVTQSPTHLIKTRGQQVTLRCSSQSGHNTVSWYQQALGQGPQFIFQYYREEENGRGNFPPRFSGLQFPNYSSELNVNALELDDSALYLCASTQGNRDNEQFFGPGTRLTVL.